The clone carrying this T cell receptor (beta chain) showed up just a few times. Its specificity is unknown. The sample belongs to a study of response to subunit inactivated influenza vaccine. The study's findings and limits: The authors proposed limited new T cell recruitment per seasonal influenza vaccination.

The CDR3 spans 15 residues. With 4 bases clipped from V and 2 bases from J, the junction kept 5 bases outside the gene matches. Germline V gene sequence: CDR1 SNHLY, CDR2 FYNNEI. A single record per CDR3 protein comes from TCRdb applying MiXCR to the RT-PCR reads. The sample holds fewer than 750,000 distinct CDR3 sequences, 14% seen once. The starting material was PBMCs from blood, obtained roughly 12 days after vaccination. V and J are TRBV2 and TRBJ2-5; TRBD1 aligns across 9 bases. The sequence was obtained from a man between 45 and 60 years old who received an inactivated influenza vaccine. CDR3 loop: CASSAGTGKQETQYF. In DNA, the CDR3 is TGTGCCAGCAGTGCCGGGACAGGGAAACAAGAGACCCAGTACTTC.